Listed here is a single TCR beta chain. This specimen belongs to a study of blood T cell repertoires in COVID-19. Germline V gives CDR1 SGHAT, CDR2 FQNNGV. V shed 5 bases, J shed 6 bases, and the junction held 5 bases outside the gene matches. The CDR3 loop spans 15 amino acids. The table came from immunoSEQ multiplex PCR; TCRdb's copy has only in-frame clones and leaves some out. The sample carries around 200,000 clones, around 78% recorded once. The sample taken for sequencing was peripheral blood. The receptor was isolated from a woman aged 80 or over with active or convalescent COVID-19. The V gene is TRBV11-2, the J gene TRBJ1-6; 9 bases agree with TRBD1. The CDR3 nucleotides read TGTGCCAGCAGCCCAATACAGGGGGCTAATTCACCCCTCCACTTT. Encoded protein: CASSPIQGANSPLHF.